This T cell receptor (beta chain) comes out of a study of neoadjuvant anti-PD-1 for oral cavity cancer. In germline, CDR1 is SNHLY, CDR2 FYNNEI. The CDR3 covers 16 residues. The data were produced by immunoSEQ multiplex PCR, yet TCRdb's version contains in-frame clones alone and is incomplete. The sample has 14,000 or so clones, 66% seen once; the top ten hold less than 2.5%. The study, taken as a whole, reports: With a few patients per group, TCR findings need larger cohorts.

These newly diagnosed stage II-IVA oral cavity squamous cell carcinoma patients had no prior systemic or radiation treatment. Cohort: HPV-negative, locally advanced oral cavity squamous cell carcinoma patients. This clone was observed a handful of times. The antigen is unknown. The junction departs from germline at one end; a sequencing error may be responsible. This rearrangement joins TRBV2 to TRBJ2-7; 8 nucleotides agree with TRBD2. This material consisted of PBMCs, taken before nivolumab (anti-PD-1) treatment. This sequence was found in a person between 40 and 85 years old with oral cavity squamous cell carcinoma. The CDR3 nucleotides read TGTGCCAGCACTGAAGGGTGGGCTAGCGGGCCCTACGAGCAGTACTTC. This encodes CASTEGWASGPYEQYF. Filled out from reference TRBV2 and TRBJ2-7, the complete variable domain reads EPEVTQTPSHQVTQMGQEVILRCVPISNHLYFYWYRQILGQKVEFLVSFYNNEISEKSEIFDDQFSVERPDGSNFTLKIRSTKLEDSAMYFCASTEGWASGPYEQYFGPGTRLTVT.